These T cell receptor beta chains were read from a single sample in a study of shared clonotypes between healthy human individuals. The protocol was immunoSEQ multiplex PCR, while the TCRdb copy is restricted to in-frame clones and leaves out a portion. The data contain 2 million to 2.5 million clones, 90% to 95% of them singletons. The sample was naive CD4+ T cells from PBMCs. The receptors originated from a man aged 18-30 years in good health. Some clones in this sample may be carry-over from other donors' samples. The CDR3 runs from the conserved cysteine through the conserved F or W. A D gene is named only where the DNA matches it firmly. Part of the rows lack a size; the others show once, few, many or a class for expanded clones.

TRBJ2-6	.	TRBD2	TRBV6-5	TGTGCCAGCAGTCGGGGGGTCTCTGGGGCCAACGTCCTGACTTTC	CASSRGVSGANVLTF
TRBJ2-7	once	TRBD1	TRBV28	TGTGCCAGCAGCCCAGGGGGTAGATACGAGCAGTACTTC	CASSPGGRYEQYF
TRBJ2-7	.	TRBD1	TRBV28	TGTGCCAGCAGTGCCGGGACAGCAACATACGAGCAGTACTTC	CASSAGTATYEQYF
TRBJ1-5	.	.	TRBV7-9	TGTGCCAGCAGCCGACAGAATCAGCCCCAGCATTTT	CASSRQNQPQHF
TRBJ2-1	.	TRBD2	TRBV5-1	TGCGCCAGCAGCTTACTAGCGGGCATAGGACACAATGAGCAGTTCTTC	CASSLLAGIGHNEQFF
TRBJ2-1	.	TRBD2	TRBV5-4	TGTGCCAGCAGCGAGACTAGCGGGAGGGCCCAGTTCTTC	CASSETSGRAQFF
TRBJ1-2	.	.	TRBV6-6	TGTGCCAGCAGTCCCGGGACGCATGGCTACACCTTC	CASSPGTHGYTF
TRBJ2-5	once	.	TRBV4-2	TGTGCCAGCAGGAGGGTAATCAGCGGCGAGACCCAGTACTTC	CASRRVISGETQYF
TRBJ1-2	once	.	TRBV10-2	TGCGCCAGCACCCTCCCGGGGAGCTATGGCTACACCTTC	CASTLPGSYGYTF
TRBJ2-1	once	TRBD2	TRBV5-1	TGCGCCAGCAGCCGGGGACTAGCGGGAGGGCCGAGGGCCTACAATGAGCAGTTCTTC	CASSRGLAGGPRAYNEQFF
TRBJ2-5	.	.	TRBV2	TGTGCCAGCAGGTCTACTAGCAGCCAAGAGACCCAGTACTTC	CASRSTSSQETQYF
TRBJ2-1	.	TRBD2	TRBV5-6	TGTGCCAGCAGTTCGACCCTAGCGGGAGTATCTAGTGAGCAGTTCTTC	CASSSTLAGVSSEQFF
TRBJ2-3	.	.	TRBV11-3	TGTGCCAGCAGCCAGGAGGGGCCAGATACGCAGTATTTT	CASSQEGPDTQYF
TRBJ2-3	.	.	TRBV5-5	TGTGCCAGCAGCTTCGGCGTAGCGGAATCTGCTGGGTATTTT	CASSFGVAESAGYF
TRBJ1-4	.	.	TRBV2	TGTGCCAGCAGCAAGGGGGGGACTAATGAAAAACTGTTTTTT	CASSKGGTNEKLFF
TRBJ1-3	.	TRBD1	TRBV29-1	TGCAGCGTTGTTACAGGGGCTGGAAACACCATATATTTT	CSVVTGAGNTIYF